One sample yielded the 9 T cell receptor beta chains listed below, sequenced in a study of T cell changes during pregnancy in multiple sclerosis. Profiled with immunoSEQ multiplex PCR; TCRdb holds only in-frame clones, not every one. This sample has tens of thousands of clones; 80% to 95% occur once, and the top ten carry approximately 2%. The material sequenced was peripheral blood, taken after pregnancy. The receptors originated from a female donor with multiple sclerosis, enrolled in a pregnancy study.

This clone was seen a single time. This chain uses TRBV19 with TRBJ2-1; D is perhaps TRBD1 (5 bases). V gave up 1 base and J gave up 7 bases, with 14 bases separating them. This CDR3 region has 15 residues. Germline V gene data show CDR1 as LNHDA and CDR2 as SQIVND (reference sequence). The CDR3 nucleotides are TGTGCCAGTAGTATAGTAGGGGCGATTCTTAATGAGCAGTTCTTC. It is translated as CASSIVGAILNEQFF.

The CDR3 reads CASSLTGTAVRNTIYF. CDR3 nucleotide sequence: TGTGCCAGCAGCTTAACCGGGACAGCTGTGAGAAACACCATATATTTT. The chain uses TRBV7-6 and TRBJ1-3, with TRBD1 matching 7 bases. The junction had 9 bases not matched to a gene; V was cut back by 2 bases and J by 5 bases. CDR1 and CDR2 from the germline V gene are SGHVS and FNYEAQ. This CDR3 comprises 16 residues.

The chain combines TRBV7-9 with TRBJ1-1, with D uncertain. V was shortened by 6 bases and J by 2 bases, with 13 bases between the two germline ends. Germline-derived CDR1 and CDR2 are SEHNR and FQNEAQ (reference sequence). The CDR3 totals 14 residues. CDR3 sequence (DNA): TGTGCCAGCAGTACACCAGGAATAAACACTGAAGCTTTCTTT. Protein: CASSTPGINTEAFF.

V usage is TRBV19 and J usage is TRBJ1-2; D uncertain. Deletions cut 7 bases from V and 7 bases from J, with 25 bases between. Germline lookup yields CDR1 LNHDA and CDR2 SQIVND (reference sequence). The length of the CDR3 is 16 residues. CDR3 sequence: CASIRTNSGSLSGYTF. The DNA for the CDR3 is TGTGCCAGTATTCGGACCAACTCGGGATCTCTTAGTGGCTACACCTTC.

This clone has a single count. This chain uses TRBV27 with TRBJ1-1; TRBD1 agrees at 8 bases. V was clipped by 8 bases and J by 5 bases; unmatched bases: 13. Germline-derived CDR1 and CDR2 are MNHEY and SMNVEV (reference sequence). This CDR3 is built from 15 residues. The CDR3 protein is CASARRSGGYTEAFF. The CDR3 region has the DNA TGTGCCAGCGCTCGAAGATCAGGGGGCTATACTGAAGCTTTCTTT.

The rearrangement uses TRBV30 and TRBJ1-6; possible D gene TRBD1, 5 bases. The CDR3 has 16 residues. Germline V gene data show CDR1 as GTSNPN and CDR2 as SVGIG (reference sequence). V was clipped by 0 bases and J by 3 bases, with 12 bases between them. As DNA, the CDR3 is TGTGCCTGGAGTGTATCCAGGGTATACTATAATTCACCCCTCCACTTT. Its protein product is CAWSVSRVYYNSPLHF.

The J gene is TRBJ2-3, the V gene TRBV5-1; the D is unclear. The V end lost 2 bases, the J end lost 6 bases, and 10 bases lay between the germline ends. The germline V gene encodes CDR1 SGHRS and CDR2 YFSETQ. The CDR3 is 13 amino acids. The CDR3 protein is CASSFSSSDTQYF. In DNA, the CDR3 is TGCGCCAGCAGCTTTTCCTCGAGCGATACGCAGTATTTT.

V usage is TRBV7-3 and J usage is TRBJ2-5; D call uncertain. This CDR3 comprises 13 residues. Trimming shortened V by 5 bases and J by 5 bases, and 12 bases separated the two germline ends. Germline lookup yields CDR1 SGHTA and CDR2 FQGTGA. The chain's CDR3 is CASSPSYGETQYF. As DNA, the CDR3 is TGTGCCAGCAGCCCGAGCTACGGGGAGACCCAGTACTTC.

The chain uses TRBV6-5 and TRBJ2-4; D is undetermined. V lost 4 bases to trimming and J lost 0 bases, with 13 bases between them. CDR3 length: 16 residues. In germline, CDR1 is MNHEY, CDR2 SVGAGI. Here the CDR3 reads CASSSVELLAKNIQYF. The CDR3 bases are TGTGCCAGCAGTTCCGTCGAACTACTAGCCAAAAACATTCAGTACTTC.